This is a list of T cell receptor beta chains from one sample in a study of blood T cell repertoires in COVID-19. Assay: immunoSEQ multiplex PCR; the TCRdb copy retains only in-frame clones and omits some. Here the sample spans about 320,000 clones, 88% being singletons. The specimen sequenced was peripheral blood. The receptors come from a woman in her thirties with COVID-19, enrolled during active disease. Each CDR3 is given with its conserved first and last residue. The D gene is left open where the match is weak.

V: TRBV2; J: TRBJ1-1; D: .; CDR3: CASSPLAYTEAFF
V: TRBV15; J: TRBJ1-5; D: .; CDR3: CATSPVLARHNQPQHF
V: TRBV10-3; J: TRBJ1-6; D: TRBD1; CDR3: CAISEETGAGNSPLHF
V: TRBV30; J: TRBJ1-5; D: .; CDR3: CAWSVQGQPQHF
V: TRBV7-8; J: TRBJ1-5; D: .; CDR3: CASSDRQGAQPQHF
V: TRBV6-2/TRBV6-3; J: TRBJ2-2; D: .; CDR3: CASSSTSPTGELFF
V: TRBV6-6; J: TRBJ1-1; D: .; CDR3: CASSFVGGGDTEAFF
V: TRBV19; J: TRBJ1-5; D: .; CDR3: CASSSPQYPNQPQHF
V: TRBV11-2; J: TRBJ1-3; D: .; CDR3: CASSRDRNTIYF
V: TRBV3-1/TRBV3-2; J: TRBJ2-3; D: TRBD2; CDR3: CASSQRGGGATDTQYF
V: TRBV5-1; J: TRBJ1-2; D: .; CDR3: CASSPGGLDYGYTF
V: TRBV11-3; J: TRBJ2-3; D: .; CDR3: CASGPNPTDTQYF
V: TRBV11-3; J: TRBJ2-3; D: .; CDR3: CASSSPPGGTDTQYF
V: TRBV5-8; J: TRBJ2-5; D: .; CDR3: CASSLAGPKETQYF
V: TRBV19; J: TRBJ2-2; D: .; CDR3: CASSSSTGWRELFF
V: TRBV18; J: TRBJ2-5; D: TRBD1; CDR3: CASSDRGGSETQYF
V: TRBV6-5; J: TRBJ2-5; D: .; CDR3: CASSTLNWAFETQYF
V: TRBV5-4; J: TRBJ2-1; D: .; CDR3: CASSTMGGGNNEQFF
V: TRBV25-1; J: TRBJ2-2; D: TRBD1; CDR3: CASSETPGQGAKTGELFF
V: TRBV27; J: TRBJ2-1; D: TRBD2; CDR3: CASSLSGGDYNEQFF
V: TRBV6-4; J: TRBJ1-2; D: TRBD1; CDR3: CASSPGTGPNYGYTF
V: TRBV7-3; J: TRBJ2-1; D: TRBD2; CDR3: CASSARTSGYNEQFF
V: TRBV7-2; J: TRBJ1-1; D: TRBD1; CDR3: CASSFPTGGLNTEAFF
V: TRBV19; J: TRBJ1-2; D: TRBD1; CDR3: CASSSLIQGGLGYTF
V: TRBV18; J: TRBJ2-5; D: .; CDR3: CASSRRGLQETQYF
V: TRBV7-2; J: TRBJ1-1; D: .; CDR3: CASSFFRGDTEAFF
V: TRBV11-2; J: TRBJ2-1; D: .; CDR3: CASSFEPGNEQFF
V: TRBV11-2; J: TRBJ1-4; D: .; CDR3: CASSSQGTGGEKLFF
V: TRBV10-2; J: TRBJ1-1; D: .; CDR3: CASSGQKNTEAFF
V: TRBV12-3/TRBV12-4; J: TRBJ1-3; D: .; CDR3: CASSWGRASTF
V: TRBV10-2; J: TRBJ2-1; D: TRBD2; CDR3: CASSGLAGQSYNEQFF
V: TRBV7-9; J: TRBJ1-2; D: TRBD1; CDR3: CASSARQGDGYTF
V: TRBV2; J: TRBJ2-4; D: .; CDR3: CASSEPGLPSVKNIQYF
V: TRBV18; J: TRBJ1-1; D: .; CDR3: CASSPDRYTEAFF
V: TRBV7-9; J: TRBJ1-2; D: TRBD1; CDR3: CASSFSNKDRNYGYTF
V: TRBV24-1; J: TRBJ1-5; D: .; CDR3: CATSKAGAGQPQHF
V: TRBV19; J: TRBJ1-2; D: TRBD1; CDR3: CASSTTDWDRSGYTF
V: TRBV7-9; J: TRBJ1-4; D: .; CDR3: CASSRVRGTTNEKLFF
V: TRBV10-3; J: TRBJ2-1; D: TRBD2; CDR3: CAISPGEAGGRNEQFF
V: TRBV2; J: TRBJ2-3; D: TRBD2; CDR3: CASRTSGGRETQYF
V: TRBV6-5; J: TRBJ2-4; D: .; CDR3: CASRPQGRKNIQYF
V: TRBV7-9; J: TRBJ1-6; D: .; CDR3: CASTTAGSPLHF
V: TRBV2; J: TRBJ1-1; D: .; CDR3: CASSLTGLNTEAFF
V: TRBV29-1; J: TRBJ1-1; D: .; CDR3: CSVVGLTEAFF
V: TRBV28; J: TRBJ1-4; D: .; CDR3: CASFTGQTTNEKLFF
V: TRBV7-2; J: TRBJ2-5; D: TRBD1; CDR3: CASSESGTGGFETQYF